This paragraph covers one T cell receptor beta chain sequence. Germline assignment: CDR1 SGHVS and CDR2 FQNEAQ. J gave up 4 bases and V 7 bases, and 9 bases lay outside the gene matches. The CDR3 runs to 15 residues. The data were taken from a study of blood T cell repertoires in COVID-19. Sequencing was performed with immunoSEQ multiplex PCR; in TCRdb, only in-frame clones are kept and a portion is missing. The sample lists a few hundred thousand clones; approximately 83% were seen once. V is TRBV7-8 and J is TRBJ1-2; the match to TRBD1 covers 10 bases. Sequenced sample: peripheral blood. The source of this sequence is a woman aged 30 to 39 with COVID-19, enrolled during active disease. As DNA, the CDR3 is TGTGCCAGCACCGTAGACAGGGGGCAGAGCTATGGCTACACCTTC. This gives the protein CASTVDRGQSYGYTF.